Listed below are T cell receptor beta chains from one sample, sequenced in a study of cytomegalovirus exposure and HLA in healthy donors. Measured with immunoSEQ multiplex PCR; TCRdb has only the in-frame clones, and not every one. The data hold about 180,000 clones, with about 80% observed a single time. The sample taken for sequencing was PBMCs. The receptors originated from a man between 35 and 55 years old in good health and CMV-seronegative. The CDR3 runs from the conserved cysteine through the conserved F or W. D genes are given only for firm matches. Size is omitted from some rows. Given values are once, few, many or a class for expanded clones.

>.|TRBJ2-7|TRBD1|TRBV18
CASSLGTGAYEQYF
TGTGCCAGCTCACTCGGGACAGGGGCCTACGAGCAGTACTTC
>.|TRBJ1-1|TRBD1|TRBV28
CASRGDSRGTEAFF
TGTGCCAGCAGGGGGGACAGTCGGGGCACTGAAGCTTTCTTT
>.|TRBJ1-1|.|TRBV7-2
CASSLGPGVVWNTEAFF
TGTGCCAGCAGCTTAGGTCCGGGGGTAGTATGGAACACTGAAGCTTTCTTT
>.|TRBJ2-2|.|TRBV4-2
CASSQGPLAYTGELFF
TGTGCCAGCAGCCAAGGTCCCCTAGCTTACACCGGGGAGCTGTTTTTT
>once|TRBJ2-3|.|TRBV11-2
CASSLRQEDTQYF
TGTGCCAGCAGCTTGAGACAGGAAGATACGCAGTATTTT
>few|TRBJ2-1|TRBD2|TRBV15
CASKAGATYNEQFF
TGTGCCTCCAAAGCGGGAGCCACCTACAATGAGCAGTTCTTC
>.|TRBJ2-1|TRBD2|TRBV27
CASSLSSGGNEQFF
TGTGCCAGCAGTTTATCTAGCGGGGGCAATGAGCAGTTCTTC
>.|TRBJ2-1|.|TRBV9
CASMGNFRDGHNEQFF
TGTGCCAGCATGGGGAATTTCAGGGATGGCCACAATGAGCAGTTCTTC
>.|TRBJ2-3|TRBD2|TRBV7-2
CASSPRLAGTVYF
TGTGCCAGCAGCCCGCGACTAGCGGGAACGGTTTATTTT
>.|TRBJ1-4|.|TRBV2
CASSEGKPVGQGTEKLFF
TGTGCCAGCAGTGAAGGGAAACCCGTGGGCCAGGGGACTGAAAAACTGTTTTTT
>.|TRBJ2-7|.|TRBV7-9
CASSLRGGSAGEYF
TGTGCCAGCAGCTTAAGGGGCGGTAGTGCAGGGGAGTACTTC
>.|TRBJ2-2|.|TRBV5-5
CASSLDPGRAGELFF
TGTGCCAGCAGCTTGGATCCGGGTCGGGCCGGGGAGCTGTTTTTT
>.|TRBJ2-3|TRBD2|TRBV2
CASSRTSWTDTQYF
TGTGCCAGCAGCCGGACTAGTTGGACAGATACGCAGTATTTT
>.|TRBJ2-3|.|TRBV2
CASSGLGFQYF
TGTGCCAGCAGTGGACTAGGGTTTCAGTATTTT
>.|TRBJ2-1|TRBD2|TRBV7-3
CASSLSAGGSNEQFF
TGTGCCAGCAGCTTGTCCGCGGGAGGATCCAATGAGCAGTTCTTC
>.|TRBJ2-4|TRBD2|TRBV19
CASSTRLAGGPVAKNIQYF
TGTGCCAGTAGTACCAGACTAGCGGGAGGGCCTGTGGCCAAAAACATTCAGTACTTC
>.|TRBJ1-2|.|TRBV19
CASSMGGYGYTF
TGTGCCAGTAGTATGGGGGGGTATGGCTACACCTTC
>.|TRBJ2-6|.|TRBV27
CASSPNRAGANVLTF
TGTGCCAGCAGCCCCAACAGGGCTGGGGCCAACGTCCTGACTTTC
>.|TRBJ2-2|.|TRBV9
CASSVVPGTGELFF
TGTGCCAGCAGCGTAGTCCCGGGAACCGGGGAGCTGTTTTTT
>.|TRBJ1-1|.|TRBV20-1
CSATRGTEAFF
TGCAGTGCTACTCGGGGCACTGAAGCTTTCTTT
>.|TRBJ2-7|.|TRBV7-9
CASSLGVGQQVEQYF
TGTGCCAGCAGCTTAGGGGTGGGACAACAGGTCGAGCAGTACTTC
>.|TRBJ1-1|.|TRBV28
CASRTRTAYTEAFF
TGTGCCAGCAGAACACGGACAGCCTACACTGAAGCTTTCTTT
>once|TRBJ2-3|.|TRBV5-4
CASAFIAATADTQYF
TGTGCCAGCGCGTTCATAGCGGCAACGGCAGATACGCAGTATTTT
>.|TRBJ1-5|.|TRBV28
CASSPSVRGQPQHF
TGTGCCAGCAGTCCCAGCGTCAGGGGTCAGCCCCAGCATTTT
>.|TRBJ2-7|.|TRBV27
CASSPGRSYEQYF
TGTGCCAGCAGCCCGGGGAGGTCCTACGAGCAGTACTTC
>.|TRBJ2-6|.|TRBV5-4
CASSPRWRGLSGANVLTF
TGTGCCAGCAGCCCGAGGTGGAGGGGGCTATCTGGGGCCAACGTCCTGACTTTC
>.|TRBJ2-1|.|TRBV7-3
CASSQDYNNEQFF
TGTGCCAGCAGCCAGGACTATAACAATGAGCAGTTCTTC
>.|TRBJ2-5|TRBD1|TRBV5-1
CASSPGQVIQETQYF
TGCGCCAGCAGCCCCGGACAGGTGATCCAAGAGACCCAGTACTTC
>.|TRBJ1-4|.|TRBV28
CASSFGRAPHKANEKLFF
TGTGCCAGCAGTTTCGGCAGGGCTCCCCATAAGGCTAATGAAAAACTGTTTTTT
>.|TRBJ1-6|.|TRBV9
CASSRDTDNSPLHF
TGTGCCAGCAGCCGGGACACGGATAATTCACCCCTCCACTTT
>.|TRBJ1-1|.|TRBV18
CASSPRDTEAFF
TGTGCCAGCTCACCTCGGGACACTGAAGCTTTCTTT
>once|TRBJ1-1|.|TRBV27
CASSPHRARGTEAFF
TGTGCCAGCAGCCCTCACAGGGCCCGGGGCACTGAAGCTTTCTTT
>.|TRBJ2-1|.|TRBV27
CASSVAGNEQFF
TGTGCCAGCAGCGTGGCGGGGAATGAGCAGTTCTTC
>.|TRBJ2-3|TRBD2|TRBV7-2
CASSLGSAGGGNTQYF
TGTGCCAGCAGCTTAGGGTCTGCGGGAGGGGGAAATACGCAGTATTTT
>.|TRBJ2-7|.|TRBV6-5
CASSYSVREYEQYF
TGTGCCAGCAGTTACTCGGTCAGGGAATACGAGCAGTACTTC
>.|TRBJ1-5|TRBD1|TRBV4-2
CASSQTGGNQPQHF
TGTGCCAGCAGCCAGACAGGGGGCAATCAGCCCCAGCATTTT
>.|TRBJ2-7|.|TRBV5-5
CASTQGYGSLPYEQYF
TGTGCCAGCACTCAGGGATATGGAAGTCTTCCTTACGAGCAGTACTTC
>.|TRBJ1-4|TRBD1|TRBV29-1
CSVEDRGRPEKLFF
TGCAGCGTTGAAGACAGGGGGCGACCCGAAAAACTGTTTTTT
>few|TRBJ2-2|TRBD2|TRBV7-9
CASSLALAGGTGELFF
TGTGCCAGCAGCTTAGCGCTAGCGGGAGGCACCGGGGAGCTGTTTTTT
>.|TRBJ2-3|.|TRBV4-3
CASSQDLGGTDTQYF
TGCGCCAGCAGCCAAGATCTTGGCGGTACAGATACGCAGTATTTT
>.|TRBJ2-1|.|TRBV5-1
CASSSSWLSAAGEQFF
TGCGCCAGCAGCTCATCCTGGCTGTCGGCGGCCGGTGAGCAGTTCTTC
>.|TRBJ1-1|.|TRBV4-3
CASSQDGRQLQAFF
TGCGCCAGCAGCCAAGATGGACGACAGCTTCAAGCTTTCTTT
>.|TRBJ2-7|TRBD2|TRBV6-5
CASSYSTSGTYEQYF
TGTGCCAGCAGTTACTCGACTAGCGGAACCTACGAGCAGTACTTC
>few|TRBJ1-1|.|TRBV7-9
CASSRQGNTEAFF
TGTGCCAGCAGCCGGCAGGGGAACACTGAAGCTTTCTTT
>.|TRBJ1-3|.|TRBV10-3
CATMRAGRFSGNTIYF
TGTGCCACAATGAGGGCAGGTCGGTTCTCTGGAAACACCATATATTTT
>.|TRBJ2-7|.|TRBV5-4
CASSIVQGEQYF
TGTGCCAGCAGCATCGTTCAGGGGGAGCAGTACTTC
>.|TRBJ2-5|.|TRBV19
CASSIFGETQYF
TGTGCCAGTAGTATCTTCGGAGAGACCCAGTACTTC